This T cell receptor beta chain was obtained from a study of radiotherapy plus CTLA-4 blockade in lung cancer. Background on the study: Patients showed objective responses in 15% to 20% of cases, and disease control was achieved by over 25%. Overall study findings and caveats: Together with interferon-beta, which increased in serum after radiation, early dynamic changes in blood T cell clones were reportedly the best predictors of response. Clones derived from tumor TCRs expanded in blood after radiotherapy plus ipilimumab.

The method was immunoSEQ multiplex PCR; TCRdb's version includes in-frame clones alone and lacks a portion of them. Counted here are some 87,000 clones, under 85% occurring once; the ten biggest clones make up more than 14%. This CDR3 contains 16 residues. V was clipped by 3 bases and J by 2 bases; unmatched bases: 6. Looked up from germline, CDR1 is SGHNT and CDR2 is YYREEE (reference sequence). With respect to this clone: Its target is not known.

Enrolled patients, whose metastatic non-small-cell lung cancer was chemo-refractory, received focal radiation plus CTLA-4 blockade with ipilimumab. This TCR derives from a human donor with non-small cell lung cancer that progressed on radiotherapy plus ipilimumab. This sample comprised peripheral blood, obtained from a patient treated with radiotherapy plus ipilimumab. The chain carries TRBV5-4 and TRBJ2-3, with 10 bases matching TRBD2. The CDR3 nucleotides read TGTGCCAGCAGCTCCCTAGCGGGGGCCGCCACAGATACGCAGTATTTT. Its translation is CASSSLAGAATDTQYF.